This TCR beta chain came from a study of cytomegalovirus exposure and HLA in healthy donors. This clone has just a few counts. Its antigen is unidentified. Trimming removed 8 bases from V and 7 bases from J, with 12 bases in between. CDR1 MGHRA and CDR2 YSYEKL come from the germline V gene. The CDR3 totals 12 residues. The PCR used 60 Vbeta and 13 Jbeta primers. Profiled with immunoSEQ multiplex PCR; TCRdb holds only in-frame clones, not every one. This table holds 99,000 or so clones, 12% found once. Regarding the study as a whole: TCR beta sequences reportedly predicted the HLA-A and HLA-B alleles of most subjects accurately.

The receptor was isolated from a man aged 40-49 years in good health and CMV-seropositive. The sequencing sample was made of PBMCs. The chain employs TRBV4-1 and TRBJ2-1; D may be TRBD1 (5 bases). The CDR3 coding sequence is TGCGCCAGCCCCCGGAAGGGGAATGAGCAGTTCTTC. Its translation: CASPRKGNEQFF.